This T cell receptor (beta chain) was documented in a study of response to subunit inactivated influenza vaccine. TCRdb ran MiXCR on the RT-PCR reads and lists one entry per CDR3 protein. The sample carries some 550,000 distinct CDR3 sequences, roughly 23% recorded once. Trimming removed 1 base from V and 5 bases from J, with 11 bases in between. Looked up from germline, CDR1 is SEHNR and CDR2 is FQNEAQ (reference sequence). The CDR3 runs 14 residues. The same sample was also used in a study of T cells expressing NK-cell markers. That source reports: In generating TCR beta cDNA, 5'RACE template switching with UMIs was used. Sorted T-cell subsets CD3+CD56+NKG2C+, CD3+CD56+NKG2C- and CD3+CD56-NKG2C+ were TCR beta-sequenced. In a few donors, dominant clonotypes made up roughly 25-60.1% of CD3+CD56-NKG2C+ cells.

The sequence derives from a man between 50 and 59 years old who received an inactivated influenza vaccine. The input for sequencing was CD4+ T cells sorted from PBMCs, taken 11 to 12 days after vaccination. The chain couples TRBV7-9 to TRBJ1-2; D is possibly TRBD1 (6 bases). The CDR3 DNA is TGTGCCAGCAGCTTAGGTGGACAGCTATATGGCTACACCTTC. Residues: CASSLGGQLYGYTF.